Following are 20 T cell receptor beta chains from one sample sequenced in a study of identical twins. Using its own MiXCR run on the 5' RACE reads, TCRdb lists one record per CDR3 protein. The repertoire holds approximately 700,000 distinct CDR3 sequences, with 15% to 20% as singletons. The same sample was also studied in work on T cells expressing NK-cell markers.

The material sequenced was PBMCs. Every receptor here comes from a woman aged 18-35 years in good health.

This chain uses TRBV4-1 with TRBJ2-3; 9 bases line up with TRBD2. This CDR3 has 17 amino acids. V gave up 4 bases and J gave up 2 bases; unmatched junction bases: 10. Germline loops: CDR1 MGHRA, CDR2 YSYEKL. The CDR3 nucleotides read TGCGCCAGCAGCCGCGCAGAAGCGGGGGGACTCACAGATACGCAGTATTTT. Protein sequence: CASSRAEAGGLTDTQYF.

This clonotype has a count of ten or more. This chain uses TRBV10-3 with TRBJ2-1; 10 bases are shared with TRBD2. Trimming cost V 6 bases and J 6 bases; bases outside gene matches: 2. This CDR3 has 13 residues. Germline CDR1 ENHRY, CDR2 SYGVKD. CDR3 residues: CAIRGLAFNEQFF. CDR3 in DNA: TGTGCCATCAGGGGACTAGCGTTCAATGAGCAGTTCTTC.

This clonotype was seen only a few times. This chain joins TRBV7-2 and TRBJ1-6; D possibly corresponds to TRBD1 (6 bases). The germline V gene has CDR1 SGHTA and CDR2 FQGNSA. With 5 bases removed from V and 7 bases from J, the gap between germline ends came to 18 bases. This CDR3 region has 16 residues. The CDR3 region has the DNA TGTGCCAGCAGCCCCCGGGACATTCGGATGAATTCACCCCTCCACTTT. Translating gives CASSPRDIRMNSPLHF. Combining the CDR3 with reference TRBV7-2 and TRBJ1-6 gives the whole variable domain GAGVSQSPSNKVTEKGKDVELRCDPISGHTALYWYRQSLGQGLEFLIYFQGNSAPDKSGLPSDRFSAERTGGSVSTLTIQRTQQEDSAVYLCASSPRDIRMNSPLHFGNGTRLTVT.

This clonotype came up a few times. The chain recombines TRBV20-1 with TRBJ2-1, with 9 bases identical to TRBD2. The CDR3 has 14 residues. CDR1 is DFQATT and CDR2 is SNEGSKA in the germline V gene (reference sequence). V shed 6 bases, J shed 8 bases, and the junction held 11 bases outside the gene matches. Here the CDR3 reads CSARRLAALDEQFF. The CDR3 DNA sequence: TGCAGTGCACGTCGACTAGCGGCTCTGGATGAGCAGTTCTTC.

This clonotype has only a few counts. The chain recombines TRBV2 with TRBJ2-1, with 7 positions matching TRBD2. Germline-derived CDR1 and CDR2 are SNHLY and FYNNEI. Trimming removed 4 bases from V and 4 bases from J; junction bases left unmatched: 7. The CDR3 loop spans 15 amino acids. This CDR3 is CASSATSEIYNEQFF. CDR3 nucleotide sequence: TGTGCCAGCAGTGCAACTAGCGAGATATACAATGAGCAGTTCTTC.

This chain connects TRBV20-1 to TRBJ2-7; 7 positions match TRBD2. The CDR3 covers 12 residues. J gave up 2 bases and V 7 bases, and 5 bases lay outside the gene matches. Germline V gives CDR1 DFQATT, CDR2 SNEGSKA (reference sequence). This chain's CDR3 is CSVSGVAYEQYF. The CDR3 bases are TGCAGTGTGAGCGGGGTTGCCTACGAGCAGTACTTC.

This sequence joins TRBV5-5 and TRBJ2-7; possibly TRBD2 for D (6 bases). Trimming removed 0 bases from V and 6 bases from J, with 16 bases in between. The CDR3 length is 15 residues. Germline V gives CDR1 SGHKS, CDR2 YYEKEE (reference sequence). In nucleotides, the CDR3 is TGTGCCAGCAGCTTGGAGGCTGGGAGGAATAGCGAGCAGTACTTC. Translation gives CASSLEAGRNSEQYF.

The chain is built from TRBV7-8 and TRBJ2-7, with 10 bases aligning to TRBD1. The germline V gene encodes CDR1 SGHVS and CDR2 FQNEAQ. The CDR3 runs to 16 residues. Unmatched junction bases numbered 11, after V lost 5 bases and J lost 4 bases. This chain's CDR3 is CASSAGRGQGKYEQYF. CDR3 coding DNA: TGTGCCAGCAGCGCTGGCCGGGGACAGGGGAAGTACGAGCAGTACTTC.

This clonotype was seen a handful of times. J is TRBJ2-1 and V is TRBV5-1; 9 bases are a match to TRBD2. Per the germline V gene, CDR1 is SGHRS and CDR2 is YFSETQ. Unmatched junction bases numbered 4, after V lost 4 bases and J lost 5 bases. CDR3 length: 14 residues. The CDR3 is CASSSTSGHNEQFF. CDR3 DNA: TGCGCCAGCAGCAGTACTAGCGGGCACAATGAGCAGTTCTTC.

The rearrangement uses TRBV20-1 and TRBJ2-3, with TRBD2 identical over 7 bases. Per germline, CDR1 DFQATT and CDR2 SNEGSKA (reference sequence). CDR3 length: 13 amino acids. Unmatched junction bases numbered 6, after V lost 3 bases and J lost 6 bases. CDR3 sequence reads: CSASGRVYDTQYF. CDR3 in DNA: TGCAGTGCTAGTGGGAGGGTTTACGATACGCAGTATTTT.

This chain uses TRBV12-3 or TRBV12-4 with TRBJ2-3; tentatively, D is TRBD2 (6 bases). The CDR3 has 16 amino acids. Deletions cut 6 bases from V and 0 bases from J, with 16 bases between. CDR3 residues: CASSRYRGTSTDTQYF. CDR3 coding DNA: TGTGCCAGCAGCCGCTACCGGGGGACGAGCACAGATACGCAGTATTTT.

A few counts support this clonotype. Written as DNA, the CDR3 is TGTGCCAGTAGTATACGGGACGAAGCTTTCTTT. It specifies CASSIRDEAFF. The chain joins TRBV19 to TRBJ1-1, with a possible D match to TRBD1 (5 bases). Trimming pared 2 bases from V and 8 bases from J, leaving 6 bases between. Germline CDR1 is LNHDA and CDR2 is SQIVND (reference sequence). CDR3 length equals 11 residues.

This clonotype has at least ten counts. This sequence joins TRBV7-9 and TRBJ2-3; D may be TRBD2 (5 bases). V lost 4 bases and J lost 7, with 18 bases in between. The CDR3 consists of 15 residues. Germline CDR1 reads SEHNR; CDR2 reads FQNEAQ (reference sequence). The CDR3 DNA follows: TGTGCCAGCAGCTCAAAACTAGTCAGTGAGAATACGCAGTATTTT. Translated, it gives CASSSKLVSENTQYF.

There are many counts of this clonotype. The chain recombines TRBV12-3 or TRBV12-4 with TRBJ2-1, with D possibly matching TRBD1 (6 bases). The V and J ends lost 5 bases and 10 bases respectively, with 9 bases between them. The CDR3 is 11 residues long. The DNA of the CDR3 is TGTGCCAGCAGTGCGGACAGAGAGCAGTTCTTC. Amino acids: CASSADREQFF.

As to this clonotype: At one boundary the junction diverges from the germline segment, which might be a read error. V usage is TRBV10-2 and J usage is TRBJ2-3; 11 nucleotides align to TRBD2. This CDR3 is 16 amino acids long. The germline CDR1 and CDR2 sequences are WSHSY and SAAADI. The CDR3 DNA follows: TGCGCCAGCAGTGCGACTAGCGGGGTTAGCACAGTTACGCAGTATTTT. It is translated as CASSATSGVSTVTQYF.

This clonotype was found a few times. The gene calls are TRBV7-9 and TRBJ2-1; the D call may be TRBD1 or TRBD2 (6 bases each). Germline V gives CDR1 SEHNR, CDR2 FQNEAQ (reference sequence). Deletions cut 5 bases from V and 5 bases from J, with 16 bases between. The CDR3 length is 15 residues. CDR3 amino acids: CASSAGTGAHNEQFF. CDR3 sequence (DNA): TGTGCCAGCAGCGCCGGGACGGGGGCCCACAATGAGCAGTTCTTC.

In this sample, this clonotype turned up a few times. The CDR3: CASSLGARAGSYYGYTF. The CDR3, as DNA: TGTGCCAGCAGCCTCGGGGCCAGGGCAGGGAGTTACTATGGCTACACCTTC. The chain employs TRBV6-1 and TRBJ1-2; D possibly corresponds to TRBD1 (5 bases). The CDR3 covers 17 residues. CDR1 is MNHNS, CDR2 SASEGT, per germline. Trimming took 6 bases from V and 3 from J, leaving 23 bases between them.

The V and J genes are TRBV7-2 and TRBJ2-1; D is undetermined. Trimming left V 1 base short and J 9 bases short, with 7 bases between. This CDR3 has 12 residues. CDR1 is SGHTA and CDR2 is FQGNSA in the germline V gene. The CDR3 protein is CASSLVRVEQFF. The CDR3 bases are TGTGCCAGCAGCTTAGTTAGGGTTGAGCAGTTCTTC.

This clonotype was seen more than once but under ten times. V gene TRBV18 combines with J gene TRBJ2-7; D perhaps matches TRBD2 (6 bases). Germline V gene lookup returns CDR1 KGHSH and CDR2 LQKENI. V shed 6 bases and J shed 1 base, with 13 bases lying between them. The CDR3 runs to 14 residues. This chain's CDR3 is CASSVSGTSYEQYF. CDR3 in DNA: TGTGCCAGCTCCGTCTCCGGGACTTCCTACGAGCAGTACTTC.

This clonotype came up a few times. CDR3 nucleotide sequence: TGTGCCAGCAGCTTTCACAGTCGATCCGGCTACGAGCAGTACTTC. As protein: CASSFHSRSGYEQYF. The chain links TRBV11-3 to TRBJ2-7; no clear D gene. CDR3 length equals 15 residues. Trimming cost V 3 bases and J 3 bases, with 15 bases left between them. Germline lookup yields CDR1 SGHNT and CDR2 YENEEA.